These T cell receptor beta chains were read from a single sample in a study of shared clonotypes between healthy human individuals. TCRdb keeps only in-frame clones here, not all; method: immunoSEQ multiplex PCR. The sample yields under 600,000 clones, 98% seen once. The sequenced material came from naive CD8+ T cells sorted from blood. These receptors came from a man under 40 in good health. Each CDR3 is given with its conserved first and last residue. Fields, in order: CDR3 length, V gene, D gene, clone size, J gene, CDR3 DNA, CDR3 protein. D genes are given only for firm matches. Clone size is shown for a subset of rows, as once, few, many or a class of expanded clone.

cdr3_length: 14
v_call: TRBV10-1
d_call: NA
clone_size: NA
j_call: TRBJ2-7
cdr3_nt: TGCGCCAGCAGTGAAGGGATAAGCTCCTACGAGCAGTACTTC
cdr3_aa: CASSEGISSYEQYF

cdr3_length: 12
v_call: TRBV6-5
d_call: NA
clone_size: once
j_call: TRBJ2-7
cdr3_nt: TGTGCCAGCAAGGGACAAACCTACGAGCAGTACTTC
cdr3_aa: CASKGQTYEQYF

cdr3_length: 16
v_call: TRBV28
d_call: TRBD2
clone_size: once
j_call: TRBJ2-1
cdr3_nt: TGTGCCAGCAGCCCGACTAGCGGGAGATACTACAATGAGCAGTTCTTC
cdr3_aa: CASSPTSGRYYNEQFF

cdr3_length: 13
v_call: TRBV19
d_call: TRBD1
clone_size: NA
j_call: TRBJ1-1
cdr3_nt: TGTGCCAGTAGTACACAGGGGTACACTGAAGCTTTCTTT
cdr3_aa: CASSTQGYTEAFF

cdr3_length: 14
v_call: TRBV9
d_call: TRBD1
clone_size: once
j_call: TRBJ1-2
cdr3_nt: TGTGCCAGCAGCGTGACAGGGGCGTTCGATGGCTACACCTTC
cdr3_aa: CASSVTGAFDGYTF

cdr3_length: 14
v_call: TRBV5-1
d_call: TRBD2
clone_size: NA
j_call: TRBJ2-7
cdr3_nt: TGCGCCAGCAGCTTGGATCCGGGAGGATACGAGCAGTACTTC
cdr3_aa: CASSLDPGGYEQYF

cdr3_length: 13
v_call: TRBV27
d_call: NA
clone_size: once
j_call: TRBJ1-1
cdr3_nt: TGTGCCAGCAGTTTATATCCGAACACTGAAGCTTTCTTT
cdr3_aa: CASSLYPNTEAFF

cdr3_length: 15
v_call: TRBV10-2
d_call: NA
clone_size: once
j_call: TRBJ2-7
cdr3_nt: TGCGCCAGCAGTGAGTTGGAGGGGGGACCCTACGAGCAGTACTTC
cdr3_aa: CASSELEGGPYEQYF

cdr3_length: 16
v_call: TRBV7-9
d_call: NA
clone_size: NA
j_call: TRBJ2-1
cdr3_nt: TGTGCCAGCAGCTCGCCAACGATCAGATCGATCCATGAGCAGTTCTTC
cdr3_aa: CASSSPTIRSIHEQFF

cdr3_length: 14
v_call: TRBV27
d_call: NA
clone_size: NA
j_call: TRBJ2-7
cdr3_nt: TGTGCCAGCAGTCCAGGGTTAGGCTCCTACGAGCAGTACTTC
cdr3_aa: CASSPGLGSYEQYF

cdr3_length: 16
v_call: TRBV7-6
d_call: NA
clone_size: NA
j_call: TRBJ2-7
cdr3_nt: TGTGCCAGCAGCTTGCACTTCCGGGACTCACCCTACGAGCAGTACTTC
cdr3_aa: CASSLHFRDSPYEQYF

cdr3_length: 15
v_call: TRBV11-2
d_call: NA
clone_size: NA
j_call: TRBJ2-5
cdr3_nt: TGTGCCAGCAGGGACGGGCCTGGGGGGAAAGAGACCCAGTACTTC
cdr3_aa: CASRDGPGGKETQYF

cdr3_length: 15
v_call: TRBV10-1
d_call: NA
clone_size: NA
j_call: TRBJ2-5
cdr3_nt: TGCGCCAGCAGTGTTGGAACAGGGCAGTTTGAGACCCAGTACTTC
cdr3_aa: CASSVGTGQFETQYF

cdr3_length: 17
v_call: TRBV6-1
d_call: NA
clone_size: NA
j_call: TRBJ2-1
cdr3_nt: TGTGCCAGCAGTGAAAAGGGACGTAGTTCCCTAAGCTATGAGCAGTTCTTC
cdr3_aa: CASSEKGRSSLSYEQFF

cdr3_length: 15
v_call: TRBV29-1
d_call: NA
clone_size: NA
j_call: TRBJ2-2
cdr3_nt: TGCAGCGCGGTCACGGGGAGCGGATTCCCCGGGGAGCTGTTTTTT
cdr3_aa: CSAVTGSGFPGELFF

cdr3_length: 13
v_call: TRBV2
d_call: NA
clone_size: NA
j_call: TRBJ1-1
cdr3_nt: TGTGCCAGCAAGGGATCAGGGAGCACTGAAGCTTTCTTT
cdr3_aa: CASKGSGSTEAFF

cdr3_length: 16
v_call: TRBV27
d_call: TRBD2
clone_size: NA
j_call: TRBJ2-5
cdr3_nt: TGTGCCAGCAGTTTGGGACTAGCGGGAGGGCAAGAGACCCAGTACTTC
cdr3_aa: CASSLGLAGGQETQYF

cdr3_length: 15
v_call: TRBV7-8
d_call: NA
clone_size: NA
j_call: TRBJ1-1
cdr3_nt: TGTGCCAGCAGCCCACCGGGACTCCAACACTCCGAAGCTTTCTTT
cdr3_aa: CASSPPGLQHSEAFF

cdr3_length: 14
v_call: TRBV29-1
d_call: NA
clone_size: NA
j_call: TRBJ1-1
cdr3_nt: TGCAGCGTTCGTCCCGGGTCAACGATGACTGAAGCTTTCTTT
cdr3_aa: CSVRPGSTMTEAFF

cdr3_length: 14
v_call: TRBV5-1
d_call: TRBD1
clone_size: NA
j_call: TRBJ2-1
cdr3_nt: TGCGCCAGCAGCTTAGGGACAGGGGTCGATGAGCAGTTCTTC
cdr3_aa: CASSLGTGVDEQFF

cdr3_length: 14
v_call: TRBV7-9
d_call: NA
clone_size: NA
j_call: TRBJ2-1
cdr3_nt: TGTGCCAGCAGCTCCCCAGCGAGGAGGGATGAGCAGTTCTTC
cdr3_aa: CASSSPARRDEQFF

cdr3_length: 13
v_call: TRBV21-1
d_call: NA
clone_size: NA
j_call: TRBJ1-4
cdr3_nt: TGTGCCAGCACCTTAACGACTAATGAAAAACTGTTTTTT
cdr3_aa: CASTLTTNEKLFF

cdr3_length: 10
v_call: TRBV6-5
d_call: NA
clone_size: NA
j_call: TRBJ2-7
cdr3_nt: TGTGCCAGCGGGACTCGGGAGCAGTACTTC
cdr3_aa: CASGTREQYF

cdr3_length: 14
v_call: TRBV13
d_call: NA
clone_size: once
j_call: TRBJ2-5
cdr3_nt: TGTGCCAGCAGCTTTACGACAGTCGGGGAGACCCAGTACTTC
cdr3_aa: CASSFTTVGETQYF

cdr3_length: 16
v_call: TRBV6-6
d_call: NA
clone_size: NA
j_call: TRBJ2-2
cdr3_nt: TGTGCCAGCATAGTGGATGGTAGCGGATCCACCGGGGAGCTGTTTTTT
cdr3_aa: CASIVDGSGSTGELFF

cdr3_length: 16
v_call: TRBV27
d_call: NA
clone_size: NA
j_call: TRBJ2-7
cdr3_nt: TGTGCCAGCAGTTTATCCCCTGGCAGGCTCTCCTACGAGCAGTACTTC
cdr3_aa: CASSLSPGRLSYEQYF

cdr3_length: 14
v_call: TRBV29-1
d_call: TRBD1
clone_size: once
j_call: TRBJ2-1
cdr3_nt: TGCAGCGCAGAATTGGAGTGGACAGGGAATGAGCAGTTCTTC
cdr3_aa: CSAELEWTGNEQFF

cdr3_length: 11
v_call: TRBV11-2
d_call: NA
clone_size: NA
j_call: TRBJ2-7
cdr3_nt: TGTGCCAGCAGCTTATCACACTTCCAGTACTTC
cdr3_aa: CASSLSHFQYF

cdr3_length: 14
v_call: TRBV11-2
d_call: NA
clone_size: NA
j_call: TRBJ2-7
cdr3_nt: TGTGCCAGCAGCTTTGGGGGGGGCACCTACGAGCAGTACTTC
cdr3_aa: CASSFGGGTYEQYF

cdr3_length: 13
v_call: TRBV29-1
d_call: NA
clone_size: NA
j_call: TRBJ2-7
cdr3_nt: TGCAGCGTTGACGACGGGAGCTCCTACGAGCAGTACTTC
cdr3_aa: CSVDDGSSYEQYF

cdr3_length: 15
v_call: TRBV28
d_call: TRBD2
clone_size: NA
j_call: TRBJ2-1
cdr3_nt: TGTGCCAGCACCATACGGCGGGAGACCTACAATGAGCAGTTCTTC
cdr3_aa: CASTIRRETYNEQFF

cdr3_length: 15
v_call: TRBV7-9
d_call: NA
clone_size: NA
j_call: TRBJ2-3
cdr3_nt: TGTGCCAGCAGCTTAGCGCAGGCGGGCACAGATACGCAGTATTTT
cdr3_aa: CASSLAQAGTDTQYF

cdr3_length: 13
v_call: TRBV11-3
d_call: NA
clone_size: NA
j_call: TRBJ2-2
cdr3_nt: TGTGCCAGCAGCTCAGGGGTACCCGGGGAGCTGTTTTTT
cdr3_aa: CASSSGVPGELFF